Presented here are 17 T cell receptor beta chains from one specimen sequenced in a study of blood T cell repertoires in COVID-19. Sequencing used immunoSEQ multiplex PCR; TCRdb keeps in-frame clones, though not all of them. The data contain a few hundred thousand clones, 87% of them singletons. Sample: peripheral blood. These TCRs come from a middle-aged man with active or convalescent COVID-19.

The chain combines TRBV10-3 with TRBJ1-1, with 8 bases identical to TRBD1. V lost 7 bases to trimming and J lost 1 base; unmatched junction nucleotides: 5. In germline, CDR1 is ENHRY, CDR2 SYGVKD. CDR3 length: 14 amino acids. Here the CDR3 DNA reads TGTGCCATCACCTCCGGACAGGGGAACACTGAAGCTTTCTTT. It specifies CAITSGQGNTEAFF.

The V gene is TRBV7-9, the J gene TRBJ2-5, with D possibly TRBD2 on 5 matching bases. Trimming stripped 4 bases from V and 2 bases from J, with 17 bases between. The CDR3 is 16 residues long. The germline V gene encodes CDR1 SEHNR and CDR2 FQNEAQ (reference sequence). CDR3 coding DNA: TGTGCCAGCAGCTGGGCCCGGGGAGACAAACAAGAGACCCAGTACTTC. The encoded protein is CASSWARGDKQETQYF.

The J gene is TRBJ1-5, the V gene TRBV13, with 8 positions matching TRBD1. Germline V gene lookup returns CDR1 PRHDT and CDR2 FYEKMQ (reference sequence). CDR3 length: 14 residues. V lost 3 bases to trimming and J lost 3 bases; unmatched junction nucleotides: 1. In nucleotides, the CDR3 is TGTGCCAGCAGCTTGGGACAGGCCAATCAGCCCCAGCATTTT. As protein: CASSLGQANQPQHF.

V gene TRBV28 combines with J gene TRBJ1-2; the match to TRBD1 covers 9 bases. The ends lost 2 bases at V and 2 bases at J; junction bases unmatched: 6. The V gene's germline CDR1 is MDHEN and CDR2 SYDVKM. This CDR3 is built from 16 residues. The CDR3 sequence: CASSLSGTGKNYGYTF. CDR3 nucleotides: TGTGCCAGCAGTTTAAGTGGGACAGGGAAGAACTATGGCTACACCTTC.

V is TRBV7-2 and J is TRBJ1-1; D is unresolved. Per germline, CDR1 SGHTA and CDR2 FQGNSA. This CDR3 region has 15 residues. V dropped 1 base and J dropped 0 bases, with 9 bases sitting between them. The chain's CDR3 is CASSLEYSLNTEAFF. The CDR3 nucleotides read TGTGCCAGCAGCTTAGAGTACAGTTTGAACACTGAAGCTTTCTTT.

As for this clone: This specimen includes other DNA sequences encoding the same CDR3. This chain joins TRBV28 and TRBJ1-2; 9 bases fit TRBD1. This CDR3 has 14 residues. V lost 6 bases to trimming and J lost 2 bases; unmatched junction nucleotides: 4. Germline V gene lookup returns CDR1 MDHEN and CDR2 SYDVKM. The CDR3 DNA reads as TGTGCCAGCAGCCCGGGGACAGGGAACTATGGCTACACCTTC. Translation gives CASSPGTGNYGYTF.

The chain combines TRBV6-2 or TRBV6-3 with TRBJ1-5, with D uncertain. There are 13 residues in the CDR3. Germline CDR1 MNHEY, CDR2 SVGEGT. Trimming pared 6 bases from V and 3 bases from J, leaving 9 bases between. The CDR3 DNA reads as TGTGCCAGCAGCTTACAGCCCAATCAGCCCCAGCATTTT. Its translation: CASSLQPNQPQHF.

The chain combines TRBV27 with TRBJ2-2, with TRBD2 matching 12 bases. Looked up from germline, CDR1 is MNHEY and CDR2 is SMNVEV (reference sequence). The J segment lost 5 bases and the V segment lost 2 bases, leaving 9 bases of the junction unmatched. CDR3 length: 18 residues. The CDR3 sequence is CASSLRVSSGRGTGELFF. CDR3 coding DNA: TGTGCCAGCAGTTTACGGGTATCTAGCGGGAGGGGGACCGGGGAGCTGTTTTTT.

In this sample, this clone turned up once. V gene TRBV7-9 combines with J gene TRBJ1-1; D uncertain. Germline loops: CDR1 SEHNR, CDR2 FQNEAQ (reference sequence). The CDR3 has 15 amino acids. V shed 2 bases and J shed 0 bases, with 10 bases lying between them. This CDR3 is CASSLFKALNTEAFF. The CDR3 DNA sequence: TGTGCCAGCAGCTTATTCAAAGCCTTGAACACTGAAGCTTTCTTT.

This chain joins TRBV6-2 or TRBV6-3 and TRBJ1-2, with D unclear. Between the trimmed V and J ends, which lost 0 bases and 7 bases, there was a span of 9 bases. This CDR3 comprises 13 residues. The germline V gene has CDR1 MNHEY and CDR2 SVGEGT. The CDR3 region has the DNA TGTGCCAGCAGTTACTCGGCGGTGACTGGCTACACCTTC. Amino acid sequence: CASSYSAVTGYTF.

The chain employs TRBV19 and TRBJ2-3, with 9 positions matching TRBD2. The CDR3 is made up of 14 amino acids. The germline gives CDR1 LNHDA, CDR2 SQIVND (reference sequence). V lost 5 bases, J lost 3 bases, and 3 bases stayed unmatched. The chain's CDR3 is CASSGGGATDTQYF. The DNA of the CDR3 is TGTGCCAGTAGTGGCGGGGGGGCAACAGATACGCAGTATTTT.

The V call is TRBV4-1, the J call TRBJ1-6; tentatively, D is TRBD1 (6 bases). The CDR3 runs to 17 residues. V gave up 3 bases and J gave up 4 bases, with 16 bases separating them. Germline-derived CDR1 and CDR2 are MGHRA and YSYEKL. CDR3: CASSQPTYRAYNSPLHF. The CDR3 region has the DNA TGCGCCAGCAGCCAGCCCACCTACAGGGCGTATAATTCACCCCTCCACTTT.

CDR3 sequence reads: CASSVGLVGGPRKTQYF. CDR3 DNA sequence: TGTGCCAGCAGCGTAGGACTCGTGGGAGGGCCTCGGAAGACCCAGTACTTC. The rearrangement uses TRBV9 and TRBJ2-5; 7 bases fit TRBD2. V gave up 0 bases and J gave up 6 bases; unmatched junction bases: 14. The CDR3 runs to 17 residues. CDR1 is SGDLS, CDR2 YYNGEE, per germline.

CDR3 bases: TGTGCCAGCAGCCAGATGGTCGAGGTGACCTTC. This sequence encodes CASSQMVEVTF. The chain is built from TRBV3-1 (or the pseudogene TRBV3-2) and TRBJ1-2, with no clear D. V was trimmed by 3 bases and J by 14 bases, leaving 13 bases between them. This CDR3 comprises 11 residues. The germline CDR1 and CDR2 sequences are LGHDT and YNNKEL (reference sequence).

The rearrangement links TRBV5-1 to TRBJ1-1, with 7 bases matching TRBD1. The CDR3 runs 15 residues. Germline values: CDR1 SGHRS, CDR2 YFSETQ. After removal of 5 bases from V and 0 bases from J, the junction contained 7 bases not matched to a gene. CDR3 nucleotide sequence: TGCGCCAGCAGGGGCTCGGACAGGCTGAACACTGAAGCTTTCTTT. Translated, it gives CASRGSDRLNTEAFF.

The J gene is TRBJ2-7, the V gene TRBV4-1; TRBD2 aligns across 11 bases. After removal of 0 bases from V and 5 bases from J, the junction contained 3 bases not matched to a gene. This CDR3 comprises 15 residues. Germline CDR1 MGHRA, CDR2 YSYEKL. The CDR3 DNA reads as TGCGCCAGCAGCCAAGAACTAGCGGGGGACCACGAGCAGTACTTC. Its protein is CASSQELAGDHEQYF.

The V call is TRBV19, the J call TRBJ1-2; TRBD1 is a possible D gene (5 bases). Germline V CDR1 and CDR2: LNHDA, SQIVND (reference sequence). CDR3 length: 15 amino acids. Trimming pared 10 bases from V and 8 bases from J, leaving 26 bases between. The CDR3 loop reads CATAVQDGAGWGYTF. In DNA form, the CDR3 reads TGTGCCACCGCAGTACAGGACGGAGCCGGATGGGGCTACACCTTC.